The clone carrying this TCR beta chain was counted between two and nine times. Antigen specificity is unknown. The sample originates from a study of post-analysis software for immune sequencing data. TCR beta cDNA libraries included unique molecular identifiers. TCRdb re-analysed the PCR reads in MiXCR, keeping a single row per CDR3 protein. The sample records hundreds of thousands of distinct CDR3 sequences, 44% being singletons. The study's findings and limits: People with multiple sclerosis had a significantly lower normalized Chao1 diversity than controls did.

Sequenced input: blood. This TCR was sampled from a girl aged 10 to 17 with multiple sclerosis.

The CDR3 sequence is CASSHAPGLAGGVDTQYF. DNA for the CDR3: TGCGCCAGCAGCCATGCCCCAGGACTAGCGGGAGGTGTAGATACGCAGTATTTT. V usage is TRBV4-1 and J usage is TRBJ2-3; TRBD2 matches 14 bases. Per the germline V gene, CDR1 is MGHRA and CDR2 is YSYEKL. CDR3 length: 18 residues. V dropped 3 bases and J dropped 5; count of bases not matched to a gene: 10.